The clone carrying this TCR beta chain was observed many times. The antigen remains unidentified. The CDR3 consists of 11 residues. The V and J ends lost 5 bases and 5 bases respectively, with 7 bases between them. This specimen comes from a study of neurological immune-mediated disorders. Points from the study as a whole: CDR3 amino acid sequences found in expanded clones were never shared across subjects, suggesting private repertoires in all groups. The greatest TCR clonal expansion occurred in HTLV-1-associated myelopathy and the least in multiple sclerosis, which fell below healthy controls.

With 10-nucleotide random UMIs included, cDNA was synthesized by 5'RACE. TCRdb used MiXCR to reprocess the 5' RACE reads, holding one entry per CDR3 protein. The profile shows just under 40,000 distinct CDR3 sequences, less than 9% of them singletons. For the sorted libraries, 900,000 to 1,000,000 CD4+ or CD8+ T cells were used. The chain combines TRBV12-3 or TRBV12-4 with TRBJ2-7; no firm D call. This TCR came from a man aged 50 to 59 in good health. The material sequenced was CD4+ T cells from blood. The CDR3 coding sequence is TGTGCCAGCAGTCGGGTCCACGAGCAGTACTTC. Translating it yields CASSRVHEQYF.